These 27 T cell receptor beta chains share one sample of origin, sequenced in a study of control samples from healthy donors and cancer patients. TCRdb keeps only in-frame clones here, not all; method: immunoSEQ multiplex PCR. The sample lists some 120,000 clones, around 90% seen once, with around 2.5% in the top ten. Sequencing input: blood. Source of these receptors: a woman aged 70-85 years in good health.

The gene calls are TRBV6-2 or TRBV6-3 and TRBJ2-7; no clear D. Per germline, CDR1 MNHEY and CDR2 SVGEGT. The CDR3 is 14 amino acids. Between the trimmed V and J ends, which lost 2 bases and 2 bases, there was a span of 10 bases. CDR3 sequence: CASSYVSSTYEQYF. DNA for the CDR3: TGTGCCAGCAGTTACGTCTCGTCGACCTACGAGCAGTACTTC.

The genes are TRBV27 and TRBJ1-2; D unresolved. V was cut by 2 bases and J by 4 bases, with 8 bases left in between. The CDR3 runs 13 residues. From germline, CDR1 is MNHEY and CDR2 SMNVEV (reference sequence). The CDR3 here is CASSLREGYGYTF. CDR3 coding DNA: TGTGCCAGCAGTTTAAGGGAGGGCTATGGCTACACCTTC.

V is TRBV19 and J is TRBJ1-1; 7 bases line up with TRBD1. CDR1 and CDR2 from the germline V gene are LNHDA and SQIVND (reference sequence). The length of the CDR3 is 19 residues. J lost 4 bases, V lost 0 bases, and 17 bases had no gene match. The CDR3 protein is CASSIDYRRTGLGSTEAFF. The DNA for the CDR3 is TGTGCCAGTAGTATAGATTATCGCCGGACAGGTTTGGGAAGCACTGAAGCTTTCTTT.

The chain carries TRBV19 and TRBJ2-5, with D possibly TRBD2 on 5 matching bases. The V end lost 1 base, the J end lost 5 bases, and 5 bases lay between the germline ends. The CDR3 is made up of 12 amino acids. The germline CDR1 and CDR2 sequences are LNHDA and SQIVND (reference sequence). This CDR3 is CASSIGRETQYF. In DNA form, the CDR3 reads TGTGCCAGTAGTATAGGGAGGGAGACCCAGTACTTC.

The chain carries TRBV7-2 and TRBJ1-1; D gene unclear. Trimming took 1 base from V and 0 from J, leaving 3 bases between them. The length of the CDR3 is 13 residues. Germline V lookup: CDR1 SGHTA, CDR2 FQGNSA. The CDR3 DNA follows: TGTGCCAGCAGCTTAGTCCTGAACACTGAAGCTTTCTTT. The encoded protein is CASSLVLNTEAFF.

The CDR3, as DNA: TGTGCCAGCAGCTTAGACCTGGGGGGGTCCCATGGCTACACCTTC. Its translation: CASSLDLGGSHGYTF. The chain couples TRBV7-9 to TRBJ1-2; perhaps TRBD1 as D (5 bases). Germline V gene sequence: CDR1 SEHNR, CDR2 FQNEAQ (reference sequence). The CDR3 has 15 residues. The V end was cut by 1 base, the J end by 6 bases, with 15 bases between.

This chain joins TRBV24-1 and TRBJ2-3; TRBD2 matches 8 bases. V lost 3 bases, J lost 4 bases, and 5 bases stayed unmatched. The CDR3 sequence is 15 residues long. Germline CDR1 reads KGHDR; CDR2 reads SFDVKD. The chain's CDR3 is CATSDLGLAPDTQYF. CDR3 DNA sequence: TGTGCCACCAGTGATCTAGGACTAGCTCCAGATACGCAGTATTTT.

V is TRBV6-5 and J is TRBJ1-2, with a weak D call TRBD1 (6 bases). In germline, CDR1 is MNHEY, CDR2 SVGAGI. V was cut by 8 bases and J by 8 bases, with 15 bases left in between. The CDR3 totals 12 residues. This CDR3 reads CASRYRDKGYTF. The CDR3 nucleotides are TGTGCCAGCCGGTACAGGGACAAAGGCTACACCTTC.

The chain uses TRBV3-1 (or the pseudogene TRBV3-2) and TRBJ2-3; TRBD2 aligns across 9 bases. Germline loops: CDR1 LGHDT, CDR2 YNNKEL (reference sequence). The length of the CDR3 is 15 residues. V lost 4 bases and J lost 5; bases outside the gene matches: 7. The CDR3: CASSRGGGQGDTQYF. DNA for the CDR3: TGTGCCAGCAGCCGCGGGGGGGGGCAGGGAGATACGCAGTATTTT.

The rearrangement links TRBV9 to TRBJ2-5; TRBD1 aligns across 8 bases. This CDR3 comprises 16 residues. CDR1 and CDR2 (germline): SGDLS, YYNGEE. V shed 0 bases and J 5 bases; nucleotides not matched to a gene: 9. The CDR3 sequence: CASSVGPGGVGETQYF. In DNA form, the CDR3 reads TGTGCCAGCAGCGTAGGCCCAGGGGGCGTTGGGGAGACCCAGTACTTC.

The rearrangement uses TRBV11-2 and TRBJ1-1; D possibly corresponds to TRBD1 (6 bases). The CDR3 has 17 residues. CDR1 and CDR2 (germline): SGHAT, FQNNGV. Trimming removed 2 bases from V and 1 base from J, with 17 bases in between. The CDR3 region has the DNA TGTGCCAGCAGCTTACGCAGGGGTGGTATATCGAACACTGAAGCTTTCTTT. It specifies CASSLRRGGISNTEAFF. The variable domain in full, with the rest retrieved from reference TRBV11-2 and TRBJ1-1, is EAGVAQSPRYKIIEKRQSVAFWCNPISGHATLYWYQQILGQGPKLLIQFQNNGVVDDSQLPKDRFSAERLKGVDSTLKIQPAKLEDSAVYLCASSLRRGGISNTEAFFGQGTRLTVV.

J is TRBJ2-7 and V is TRBV10-1, with TRBD1 matching over 12 bases. Per germline, CDR1 WNHNN and CDR2 SYGVQD (reference sequence). J was trimmed by 5 bases and V by 6 bases; bases with no gene match: 8. The CDR3 consists of 15 residues. Here the CDR3 reads CASSVGTGGFNEQYF. The CDR3 bases are TGCGCCAGCAGCGTTGGGACAGGGGGCTTCAACGAGCAGTACTTC.

This rearrangement joins TRBV6-6 to TRBJ1-3, with D unclear. The V gene lost 2 bases and the J gene lost 4 bases, with 15 bases spanning the gap. CDR1 is MNHNY and CDR2 is SVGAGI in the germline V gene (reference sequence). This CDR3 comprises 16 residues. Written as DNA, the CDR3 is TGTGCCAGCAGTTACCCCCAAAGAATGTTCGGAAACACCATATATTTT. This codes for CASSYPQRMFGNTIYF.

This chain links TRBV18 with TRBJ1-2; D may be TRBD1 (5 bases). V lost 3 bases and J 8 bases, leaving 13 bases between the germline ends. Germline-derived CDR1 and CDR2 are KGHSH and LQKENI. The CDR3 is 13 amino acids. In DNA form, the CDR3 reads TGTGCCAGCTCACCGATGGGGGATAGGGGCTACACCTTC. As protein: CASSPMGDRGYTF.

The chain carries TRBV4-1 and TRBJ2-1; tentatively, D is TRBD2 (5 bases). Trimming pared 0 bases from V and 3 bases from J, leaving 9 bases between. CDR1 MGHRA and CDR2 YSYEKL come from the germline V gene. The CDR3 spans 15 residues. CDR3 sequence (DNA): TGCGCCAGCAGCCAAGATGAGGGCCACTACAATGAGCAGTTCTTC. Translating gives CASSQDEGHYNEQFF.

This chain links TRBV7-3 with TRBJ1-6; D possibly corresponds to TRBD1 (5 bases). This CDR3 region has 15 residues. V was clipped by 1 base and J by 7 bases, with 11 bases between them. Looked up from germline, CDR1 is SGHTA and CDR2 is FQGTGA. CDR3 residues: CASSLNPGSNSPLHF. CDR3 DNA: TGTGCCAGCAGCTTAAACCCAGGGTCGAATTCACCCCTCCACTTT.

This sequence joins TRBV5-5 and TRBJ2-1, with D unresolved. Germline V lookup: CDR1 SGHKS, CDR2 YYEKEE (reference sequence). Deletions cut 0 bases from V and 15 bases from J, with 16 bases between. The CDR3 consists of 13 residues. The DNA of the CDR3 is TGTGCCAGCAGCTTGGAACGGCTTTTGTTCCCGTTCTTC. Protein product: CASSLERLLFPFF.

The chain joins TRBV5-1 to TRBJ1-2; the D is unclear. This CDR3 spans 13 amino acids. From germline, CDR1 is SGHRS and CDR2 YFSETQ. Trimming cost V 0 bases and J 8 bases, with 11 bases left between them. In DNA, the CDR3 is TGCGCCAGCAGCTTGGATGGGGAACTCGGCTACACCTTC. Amino acids: CASSLDGELGYTF.

The chain has TRBV5-5 and TRBJ2-5; the D gene is possibly TRBD2 (6 bases). The germline V and J ends were trimmed by 4 bases and 4 bases, with 20 bases remaining between them. Germline CDR1 reads SGHKS; CDR2 reads YYEKEE (reference sequence). The CDR3 length is 16 residues. The CDR3, as DNA: TGTGCCAGCAGCCCGGGAGTCGTAGTAGGCCCAGAGACCCAGTACTTC. It encodes CASSPGVVVGPETQYF.

The chain combines TRBV10-2 with TRBJ2-2; maybe TRBD2 (7 bases). V lost 5 bases, J lost 0 bases, and 13 bases lay in between. Germline CDR1 WSHSY, CDR2 SAAADI. The CDR3 has 16 residues. CDR3 sequence reads: CASSRGGNANTGELFF. The CDR3 nucleotides read TGCGCCAGCAGTAGGGGGGGGAATGCGAACACCGGGGAGCTGTTTTTT.

The V and J genes are TRBV6-2 or TRBV6-3 and TRBJ2-1, with 8 bases aligning to TRBD2. Germline V gives CDR1 MNHEY, CDR2 SVGEGT. This CDR3 region has 14 residues. V lost 6 bases and J lost 4; bases outside the gene matches: 5. The CDR3, as DNA: TGTGCCAGCAGACCTGGGACTAGATACAATGAGCAGTTCTTC. Translated, it gives CASRPGTRYNEQFF.

V usage is TRBV10-1 and J usage is TRBJ1-6; weak D call: TRBD1 (5 bases). The CDR3 spans 14 residues. Germline CDR1 WNHNN, CDR2 SYGVQD (reference sequence). Trimming removed 3 bases at V and 6 bases at J, with 9 bases between. The CDR3 sequence is CASSDRQPNSPLHF. CDR3 in DNA: TGCGCCAGCAGTGACCGACAGCCTAATTCACCCCTCCACTTT.

The chain uses TRBV7-2 and TRBJ2-7, with no clear D. V lost 2 bases to trimming and J lost 3 bases, with 11 bases between them. Germline assignment: CDR1 SGHTA and CDR2 FQGNSA. The CDR3 spans 14 residues. The CDR3 bases are TGTGCCAGCAGCTTATTTGCGGCGAACTACGAGCAGTACTTC. Its translation is CASSLFAANYEQYF.

The chain has TRBV5-4 and TRBJ2-3, with 10 nucleotides matching TRBD1. J gave up 5 bases and V 2 bases, and 5 bases lay outside the gene matches. The CDR3 spans 15 residues. Germline CDR1 is SGHNT and CDR2 is YYREEE (reference sequence). CDR3 bases: TGTGCCAGCAGCTTTCTCGGACAGGGGGAAGATACGCAGTATTTT. Encoded protein: CASSFLGQGEDTQYF.

This clone appeared a single time. The chain joins TRBV2 to TRBJ2-7; D ambiguous. Germline V gene lookup returns CDR1 SNHLY and CDR2 FYNNEI. The CDR3 is 12 residues long. Deletions cut 6 bases from V and 7 bases from J, with 13 bases between. CDR3 in amino acids: CASRTDLGEQYF. DNA for the CDR3: TGTGCCAGCAGAACGGACCTGGGGGAGCAGTACTTC.

This clone was counted once. V and J are TRBV2 and TRBJ2-7; D not resolved. The CDR3 is 11 residues long. The V gene's germline CDR1 is SNHLY and CDR2 FYNNEI. Trimming took off 7 bases at V and 3 bases at J, with 7 bases between the two ends. The DNA of the CDR3 is TGTGCCAGCACCCTAGTCTACGAGCAGTACTTC. It yields the protein CASTLVYEQYF.

This rearrangement joins TRBV27 to TRBJ1-5; D perhaps matches TRBD1 (6 bases). Germline values: CDR1 MNHEY, CDR2 SMNVEV (reference sequence). The V and J ends lost 6 bases and 6 bases respectively, with 15 bases between them. This CDR3 spans 14 amino acids. The CDR3 bases are TGTGCCAGCAGCCGATCAGGGGCGGGTCAGCCCCAGCATTTT. Amino acids: CASSRSGAGQPQHF.